This TCR beta chain was recorded in a study of long-term antiretroviral therapy in people with HIV. This clone was seen once. This was the immunoSEQ v3.0 assay at survey level. Roughly 35,000-50,000 T-cell genomes per sample were the sequencing target. Clones were read by immunoSEQ multiplex PCR, and TCRdb kept only the in-frame ones, dropping some. The profile shows about 36,000 clones, around 79% of them singletons. The ends lost 5 bases at V and 9 bases at J; junction bases unmatched: 7. Per the germline V gene, CDR1 is SGHAT and CDR2 is FQNNGV. This CDR3 contains 13 residues. The gene calls are TRBV11-2 and TRBJ2-4; 7 bases match TRBD2. Material: unsorted PBMCs, obtained 0.6 years after starting antiretroviral therapy. This clonotype was obtained from a man between 18 and 35 years old with HIV. For the CDR3, the DNA is TGTGCCAGCAGCCCCTCCGGGGGGAGCATTCAGTACTTC. This translates into CASSPSGGSIQYF.